This record looks at one TCR beta chain sequence and its context. Its antigen is still unknown. One entry per CDR3 protein results from TCRdb running MiXCR on the reads. The repertoire holds 750,000 to 950,000 distinct CDR3 sequences, 25% to 35% seen once, with over 10% in the top ten. The data belong to a study of T cell repertoires in cytomegalovirus infection. The TCR was taken from a human donor in good health (CMV status not recorded). Some clones in this sample may be carry-over from other donors' samples. The sequenced sample was cultured CD8+ T cells from PBMCs, obtained from culture after CMV antigen stimulation.

The CDR3 spells CASSLRGRSSYNSPLHF. The DNA for the CDR3 is TGTGCCAGCAGCCTCAGGGGGCGAAGCTCCTATAATTCACCCCTCCACTTT. The chain uses TRBV7-8 and TRBJ1-6; 8 nucleotides agree with TRBD1. Germline V gives CDR1 SGHVS, CDR2 FQNEAQ. With V trimmed by 5 bases and J by 0 bases, 6 bases remained unmatched. The CDR3 covers 17 residues. The full variable domain, its missing parts supplied by reference TRBV7-8 and TRBJ1-6, is GAGVSQSPRYKVAKRGQDVALRCDPISGHVSLFWYQQALGQGPEFLTYFQNEAQLDKSGLPSDRFFAERPEGSVSTLKIQRTQQEDSAVYLCASSLRGRSSYNSPLHFGNGTRLTVT.